This is a list of T cell receptor beta chains from one sample in a study of blood T cell repertoires in COVID-19. TCRdb's table, derived via immunoSEQ multiplex PCR, lists solely in-frame clones and lacks some. The sample has roughly 220,000 clones; 80% to 85% are singletons. Sequencing input: peripheral blood. The receptors shown here come from a woman in her 30s who had recovered from COVID-19. CDR3s include the opening cysteine and the closing phenylalanine or tryptophan. The order of the fields is V gene, clone size, D gene, J gene, CDR3 DNA, CDR3 protein. A D gene is named only where the DNA matches it firmly. A clone size is listed for some rows: how often the clone was seen (once, few, many), or a class if it is expanded.

TRBV28	once	TRBD2	TRBJ2-1	TGTGCCAGCAGTTTAGGACTAGCGGGAGAGGGTGAGCAGTTCTTC	CASSLGLAGEGEQFF
TRBV7-8	few	TRBD1	TRBJ2-7	TGTGCCAGCAGCTTGGACAGGGTTGGGCAGTACTTC	CASSLDRVGQYF
TRBV5-1	NA	TRBD2	TRBJ2-7	TGCGCCAGCAGCCCTCGGACTAGCGGGGCCTACGAGCAGTACTTC	CASSPRTSGAYEQYF
TRBV7-2	once	NA	TRBJ1-2	TGTGCCAGCAGCTTGACGGCAGCCCCGGGGGACTATGGCTACACCTTC	CASSLTAAPGDYGYTF
TRBV6-1	NA	NA	TRBJ2-7	TGTGCCAGCAGTGAAGTTGCACAGGCGAGGGAGCAGTACTTC	CASSEVAQAREQYF
TRBV7-2	few	NA	TRBJ1-1	TGTGCCAGCAGCTTAACAAACACTGAAGCTTTCTTT	CASSLTNTEAFF
TRBV9	NA	NA	TRBJ2-3	TGTGCCAGCAGCGACAGGCGGGATACGCAGTATTTT	CASSDRRDTQYF
TRBV30	NA	TRBD2	TRBJ2-3	TGTGCCTGGACCAAACCCCGGGAGGGCCCAGATACGCAGTATTTT	CAWTKPREGPDTQYF
TRBV19	NA	NA	TRBJ2-3	TGTGCCAGTAGTCCCCCAACAGGACACACAGATACGCAGTATTTT	CASSPPTGHTDTQYF
TRBV6-5	NA	TRBD1	TRBJ1-1	TGTGCCAGCAGTTACAGGCACAGGGGGTATACTGAAGCTTTCTTT	CASSYRHRGYTEAFF
TRBV6-6	few	TRBD1	TRBJ2-7	TGTGCCAGCAGCAGACAGGGGGCGCGGGAAGCGGGAGATTCCTCCGTTATACGGCAGTACTTC	CASSRQGAREAGDSSVIRQYF
TRBV6-5	NA	TRBD2	TRBJ2-5	TGTGCCATAGCCACTAGCGGGAGGGATCAAGAGACCCAGTACTTC	CAIATSGRDQETQYF
TRBV27	once	TRBD1	TRBJ1-5	TGTGCCAGCAGTTTAGGGTACAGGGGTAAGAGCAATCAGCCCCAGCATTTT	CASSLGYRGKSNQPQHF
TRBV13	NA	TRBD2	TRBJ2-3	TGTGCCAGCAGCTTATGGCGGGAGACAGATACGCAGTATTTT	CASSLWRETDTQYF
TRBV24-1	NA	TRBD1	TRBJ2-5	TGTGCCACCAGTGATTTGCCCCACAGGGGGGCGAGCCAAGAGACCCAGTACTTC	CATSDLPHRGASQETQYF
TRBV5-6	few	NA	TRBJ1-5	TGTGCCAGCAGCTTGGGGTATGTGGGGCGGAATCAGCCCCAGCATTTT	CASSLGYVGRNQPQHF